Listed below are T cell receptor beta chains from one sample, sequenced in a study of CD8+CD57+ T cells in acquired aplastic anemia. TCRdb itself ran the reads through MiXCR, one entry per CDR3 protein. The sample shows approximately 300,000 distinct CDR3 sequences, about 50% of them seen only once. The sequenced sample consisted of sorted CD4+, CD8+, or CD8+CD57+ T cells (not recorded which) from PBMCs. The receptors were gathered from a human donor with aplastic anemia. Each CDR3 is given with its conserved first and last residue. The D gene is left open where the match is weak. The listing skips clone size in some rows; elsewhere it reads once, few, many or a size class.

cdr3_length d_call j_call clone_size v_call cdr3_nt cdr3_aa
13 - TRBJ2-7 - TRBV7-9 TGTGCCAGCAGCAACACAGGGAATGGCGAGCAGTACTTC CASSNTGNGEQYF
14 TRBD2 TRBJ2-4 - TRBV12-3/TRBV12-4 TGTGCCAGCAACAAAGCGGGAGGGCGGGTCATTCAGTACTTC CASNKAGGRVIQYF
16 TRBD1 TRBJ1-5 - TRBV2 TGTGCCAGCAGTCAACCGGGAAGGACAGGGAATCAGCCCCAGCATTTT CASSQPGRTGNQPQHF
16 TRBD1 TRBJ2-5 many TRBV6-2/TRBV6-3 TGTGCCAGCAGCCTACCGGGGACAGGGGAACAAGAGACCCAGTACTTC CASSLPGTGEQETQYF
16 - TRBJ2-5 - TRBV7-9 TGTGCCAGCTGGACTAGATCACCGGGGGCTCAGCAGACCCAGTACTTC CASWTRSPGAQQTQYF
12 - TRBJ2-7 few TRBV2 TGTGCCAGCAGGCCCAGCTCCTACGAGCAGTACTTC CASRPSSYEQYF
14 TRBD1 TRBJ1-2 many TRBV6-5 TGTGCCAGCGGTGACACAGGGGGGGCGATGGGCTACACCTTC CASGDTGGAMGYTF
12 - TRBJ2-3 once TRBV24-1 TGTGCCACCAGTGATGGATACGGGGCGCAGTATTTT CATSDGYGAQYF
15 - TRBJ1-6 few TRBV10-3 TGTGCCATCAGTGGGGGACCCTCGAACAATTCACCCCTCCACTTT CAISGGPSNNSPLHF
15 TRBD2 TRBJ2-3 many TRBV10-1 TGCGCCAGCAGCCGACTAGCGGGGAGCACAGATACGCAGTATTTT CASSRLAGSTDTQYF
15 - TRBJ1-4 - TRBV10-3 TGTGCCATCAGCGCCAACCGGGGGAATAATGAAAAACTGTTTTTT CAISANRGNNEKLFF